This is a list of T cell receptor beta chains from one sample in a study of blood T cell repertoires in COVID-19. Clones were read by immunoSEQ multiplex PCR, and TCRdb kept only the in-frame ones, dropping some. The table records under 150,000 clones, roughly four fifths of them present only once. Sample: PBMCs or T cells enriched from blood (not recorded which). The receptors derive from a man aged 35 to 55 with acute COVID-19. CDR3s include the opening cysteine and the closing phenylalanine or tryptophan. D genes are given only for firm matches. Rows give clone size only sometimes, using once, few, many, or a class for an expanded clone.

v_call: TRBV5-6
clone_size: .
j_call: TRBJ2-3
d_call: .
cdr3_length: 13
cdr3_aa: CASSLEGADTQYF
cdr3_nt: TGTGCCAGCAGCTTAGAAGGAGCGGATACGCAGTATTTT

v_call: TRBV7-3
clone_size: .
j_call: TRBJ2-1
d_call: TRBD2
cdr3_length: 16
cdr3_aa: CASSLEGLAGDREQFF
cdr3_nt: TGTGCCAGCAGCTTAGAAGGGCTAGCGGGAGATAGAGAGCAGTTCTTC

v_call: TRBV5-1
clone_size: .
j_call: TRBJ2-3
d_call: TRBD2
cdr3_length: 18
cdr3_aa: CASSSDPASGGNTDTQYF
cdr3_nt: TGCGCCAGCAGCTCCGACCCTGCTAGCGGGGGTAACACAGATACGCAGTATTTT

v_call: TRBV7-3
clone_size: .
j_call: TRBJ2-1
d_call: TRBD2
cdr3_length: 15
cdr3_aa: CASSLRLAGGDEQFF
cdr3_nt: TGTGCCAGCAGCTTAAGACTAGCGGGTGGGGATGAGCAGTTCTTC

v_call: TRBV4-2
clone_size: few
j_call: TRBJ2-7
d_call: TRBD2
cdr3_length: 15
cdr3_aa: CASSQELAPSYEQYF
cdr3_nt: TGTGCCAGCAGCCAAGAACTAGCGCCTTCCTACGAGCAGTACTTC

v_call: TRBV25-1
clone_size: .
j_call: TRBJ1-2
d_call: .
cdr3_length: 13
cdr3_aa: CASSPDMNYGYTF
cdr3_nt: TGTGCCAGCAGCCCCGACATGAACTATGGCTACACCTTC

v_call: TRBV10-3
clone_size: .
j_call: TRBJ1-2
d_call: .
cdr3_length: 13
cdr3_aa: CAIQTEVNYGYTF
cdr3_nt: TGTGCCATCCAGACAGAGGTTAACTATGGCTACACCTTC

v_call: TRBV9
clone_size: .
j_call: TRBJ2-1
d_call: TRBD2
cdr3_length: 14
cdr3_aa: CASTRLAAPNEQFF
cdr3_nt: TGTGCCAGCACCCGACTAGCGGCCCCAAATGAGCAGTTCTTC

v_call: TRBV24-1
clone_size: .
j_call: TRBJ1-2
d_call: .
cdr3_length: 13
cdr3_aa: CATRRPQEDGYTF
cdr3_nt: TGTGCCACCAGAAGACCCCAGGAAGATGGCTACACCTTC

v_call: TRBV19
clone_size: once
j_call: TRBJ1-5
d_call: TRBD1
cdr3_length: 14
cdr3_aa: CASWDRAIPQPQHF
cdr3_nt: TGTGCCAGCTGGGACAGGGCGATACCACAGCCCCAGCATTTT

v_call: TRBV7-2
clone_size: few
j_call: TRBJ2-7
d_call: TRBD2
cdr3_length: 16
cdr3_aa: CASSLEGLAGGSEQYF
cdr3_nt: TGTGCCAGCAGCTTAGAGGGACTAGCGGGGGGGAGTGAGCAGTACTTC

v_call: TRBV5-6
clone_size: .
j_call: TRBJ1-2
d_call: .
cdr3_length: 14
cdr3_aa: CASSLPAQVGGYTF
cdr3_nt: TGTGCCAGCAGCTTGCCTGCGCAGGTTGGTGGCTACACCTTC

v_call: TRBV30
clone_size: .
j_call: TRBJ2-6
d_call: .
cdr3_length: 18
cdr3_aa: CAWSHTGFYRSGANVLTF
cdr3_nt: TGTGCCTGGAGTCACACAGGGTTTTACCGCTCTGGGGCCAACGTCCTGACTTTC

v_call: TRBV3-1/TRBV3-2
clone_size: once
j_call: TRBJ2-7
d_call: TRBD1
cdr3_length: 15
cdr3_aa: CASSQVLQGAGEQYF
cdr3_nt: TGTGCCAGCAGCCAAGTTTTACAGGGGGCGGGAGAGCAGTACTTC

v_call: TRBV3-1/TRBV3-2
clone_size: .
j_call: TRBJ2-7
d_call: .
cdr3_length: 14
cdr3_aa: CASSQDSQGYEQYF
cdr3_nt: TGTGCCAGCAGCCAAGATAGTCAGGGGTACGAGCAGTACTTC

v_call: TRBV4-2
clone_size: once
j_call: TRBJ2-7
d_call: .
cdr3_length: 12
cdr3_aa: CASSQESYEQYF
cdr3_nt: TGTGCCAGCAGCCAAGAGAGCTACGAGCAGTACTTC

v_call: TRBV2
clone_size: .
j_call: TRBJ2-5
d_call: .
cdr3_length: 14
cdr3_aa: CASSDSPGSETQYF
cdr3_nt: TGTGCCAGCAGTGACTCGCCCGGGTCGGAGACCCAGTACTTC

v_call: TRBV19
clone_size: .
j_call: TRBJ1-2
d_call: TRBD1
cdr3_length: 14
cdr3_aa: CASSKGGTGQSETF
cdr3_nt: TGTGCCAGTAGTAAGGGAGGGACAGGGCAATCAGAGACCTTC

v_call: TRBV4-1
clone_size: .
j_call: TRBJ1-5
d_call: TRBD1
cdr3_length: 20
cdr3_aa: CASSQDEGSTGQARNQPQHF
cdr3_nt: TGCGCCAGCAGCCAAGATGAGGGTTCAACGGGACAGGCCCGAAATCAGCCCCAGCATTTT

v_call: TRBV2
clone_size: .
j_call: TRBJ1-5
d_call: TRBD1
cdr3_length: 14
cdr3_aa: CASSVQGAEQPQHF
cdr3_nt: TGTGCCAGCAGTGTACAGGGGGCTGAGCAGCCCCAGCATTTT

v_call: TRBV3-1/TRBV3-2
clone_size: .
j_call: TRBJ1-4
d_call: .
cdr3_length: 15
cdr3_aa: CASSQETSSREKLFF
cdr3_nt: TGTGCCAGCAGCCAAGAAACCTCCTCGAGAGAAAAACTGTTTTTT

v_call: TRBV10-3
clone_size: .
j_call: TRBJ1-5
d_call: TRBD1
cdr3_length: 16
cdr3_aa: CAISESLGQGSQPQHF
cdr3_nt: TGTGCCATCAGTGAGTCTTTGGGACAGGGGAGTCAGCCCCAGCATTTT

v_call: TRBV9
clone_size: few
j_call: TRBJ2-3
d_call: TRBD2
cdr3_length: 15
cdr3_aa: CASSWRGAGSDTQYF
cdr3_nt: TGTGCCAGCAGCTGGCGGGGGGCCGGGTCAGATACGCAGTATTTT

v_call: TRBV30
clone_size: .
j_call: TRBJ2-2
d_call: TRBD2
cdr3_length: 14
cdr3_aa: CAGARTSDTGELFF
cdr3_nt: TGTGCCGGGGCACGGACTAGCGACACCGGGGAGCTGTTTTTT

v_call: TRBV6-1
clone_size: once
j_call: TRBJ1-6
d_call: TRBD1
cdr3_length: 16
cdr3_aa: CASSEIGTGGNSPLHF
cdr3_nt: TGTGCCAGCAGTGAGATAGGAACAGGGGGGAATTCACCCCTTCACTTT

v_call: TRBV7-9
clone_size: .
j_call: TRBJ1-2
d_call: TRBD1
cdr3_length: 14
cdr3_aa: CASSLGRGPYGYTF
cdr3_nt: TGTGCCAGCAGCTTAGGGAGGGGGCCTTATGGCTACACCTTC

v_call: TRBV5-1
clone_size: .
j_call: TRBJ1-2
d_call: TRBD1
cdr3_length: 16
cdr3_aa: CASSLGAVGGNYGYTF
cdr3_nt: TGCGCCAGCAGCTTGGGAGCGGTAGGGGGCAACTATGGCTACACCTTC

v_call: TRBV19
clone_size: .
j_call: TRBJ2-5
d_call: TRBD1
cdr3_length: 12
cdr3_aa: CAAGTGGETQYF
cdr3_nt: TGTGCCGCTGGAACAGGGGGAGAGACCCAGTACTTC

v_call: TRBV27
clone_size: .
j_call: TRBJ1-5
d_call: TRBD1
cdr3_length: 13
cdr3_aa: CASSFQGDQPQHF
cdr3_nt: TGTGCCAGCAGTTTCCAGGGGGATCAGCCCCAGCATTTT

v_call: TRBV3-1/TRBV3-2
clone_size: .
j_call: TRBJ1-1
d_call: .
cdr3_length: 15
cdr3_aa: CASSQSGGGNTEAFF
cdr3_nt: TGTGCCAGCAGCCAGTCGGGAGGGGGGAACACTGAAGCTTTCTTT

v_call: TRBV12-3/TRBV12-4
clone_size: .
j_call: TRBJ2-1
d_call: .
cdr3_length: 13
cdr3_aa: CASSLGGVNEQFF
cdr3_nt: TGTGCCAGCAGTTTGGGGGGAGTAAATGAGCAGTTCTTC

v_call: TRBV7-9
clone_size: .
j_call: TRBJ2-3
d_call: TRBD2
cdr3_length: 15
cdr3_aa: CASSPLAGGTDTQYF
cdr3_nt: TGTGCCAGCAGTCCACTAGCGGGAGGCACAGATACGCAGTATTTT

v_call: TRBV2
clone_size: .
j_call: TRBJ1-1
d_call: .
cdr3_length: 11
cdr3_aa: CASSEYQGAFF
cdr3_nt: TGTGCCAGCAGTGAGTACCAGGGAGCTTTCTTT

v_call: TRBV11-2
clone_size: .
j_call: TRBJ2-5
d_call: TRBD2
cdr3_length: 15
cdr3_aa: CASSLRLAGGETQYF
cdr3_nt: TGTGCCAGCAGCCTCCGACTAGCGGGGGGAGAGACCCAGTACTTC

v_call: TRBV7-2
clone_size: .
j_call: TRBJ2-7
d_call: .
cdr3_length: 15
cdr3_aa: CASSLGGDGSYEQYF
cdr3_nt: TGTGCCAGCAGCTTAGGGGGGGACGGCTCCTACGAGCAGTACTTC

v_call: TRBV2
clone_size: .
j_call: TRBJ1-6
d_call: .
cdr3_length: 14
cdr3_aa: CASMGRASGSPLHF
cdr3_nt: TGTGCCAGCATGGGGAGGGCGTCTGGGTCACCCCTCCACTTT

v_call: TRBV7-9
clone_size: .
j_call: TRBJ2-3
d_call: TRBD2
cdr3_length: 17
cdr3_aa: CASSSVSGGRSTDTQYF
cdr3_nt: TGTGCCAGCAGCTCCGTAAGCGGGGGGAGAAGCACAGATACGCAGTATTTT

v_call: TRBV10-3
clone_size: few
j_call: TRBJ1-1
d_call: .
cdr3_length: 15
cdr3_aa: CAISGAKGGDTEAFF
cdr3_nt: TGTGCCATCAGTGGCGCTAAGGGGGGGGACACTGAAGCTTTCTTT

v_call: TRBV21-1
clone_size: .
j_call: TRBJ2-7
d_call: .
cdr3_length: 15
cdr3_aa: CASSKFGQGRYEQYF
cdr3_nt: TGTGCCAGCAGCAAATTCGGACAGGGCCGCTACGAGCAGTACTTC

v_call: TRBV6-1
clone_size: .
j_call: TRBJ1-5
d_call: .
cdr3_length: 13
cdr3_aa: CASSEQVGQPQHF
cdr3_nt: TGTGCCAGCAGTGAACAGGTCGGTCAGCCCCAGCATTTT

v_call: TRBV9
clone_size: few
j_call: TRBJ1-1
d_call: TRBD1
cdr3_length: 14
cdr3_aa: CASSVLTGGTEAFF
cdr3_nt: TGTGCCAGCAGCGTCCTTACAGGGGGCACTGAAGCTTTCTTT

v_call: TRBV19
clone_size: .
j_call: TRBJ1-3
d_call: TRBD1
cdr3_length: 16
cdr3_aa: CASSATPGGSGNTIYF
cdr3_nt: TGTGCCAGTAGTGCGACTCCAGGGGGCTCTGGAAACACCATATATTTT

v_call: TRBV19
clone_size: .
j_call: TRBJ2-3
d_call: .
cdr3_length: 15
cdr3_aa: CASSMGSLSTDTQYF
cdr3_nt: TGTGCCAGTAGTATGGGCAGTCTTAGCACAGATACGCAGTATTTT

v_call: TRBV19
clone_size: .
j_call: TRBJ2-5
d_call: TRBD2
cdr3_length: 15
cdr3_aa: CASSPRTSGSGTQYF
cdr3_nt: TGTGCCAGTAGTCCCCGGACTAGCGGTTCGGGGACCCAGTACTTC

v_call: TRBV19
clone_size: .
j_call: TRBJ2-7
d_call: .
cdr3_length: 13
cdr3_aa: CASSIIQGGEQYF
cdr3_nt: TGTGCCAGTAGTATTATACAGGGCGGCGAGCAGTACTTC

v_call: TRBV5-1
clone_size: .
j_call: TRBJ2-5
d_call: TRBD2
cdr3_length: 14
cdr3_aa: CASSQVLAEETQYF
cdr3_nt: TGCGCCAGCAGCCAAGTTCTAGCGGAAGAGACCCAGTACTTC

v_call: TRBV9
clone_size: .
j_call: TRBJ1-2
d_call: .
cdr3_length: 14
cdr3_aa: CASTRSRDSFGYTF
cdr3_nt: TGTGCCAGCACGCGTTCCCGAGATTCTTTTGGCTACACCTTC

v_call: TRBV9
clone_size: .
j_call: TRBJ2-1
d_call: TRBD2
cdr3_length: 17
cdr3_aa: CASSPTLLAGYTNEQFF
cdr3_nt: TGTGCCAGCAGCCCAACCCTACTAGCGGGGTATACGAATGAGCAGTTCTTC

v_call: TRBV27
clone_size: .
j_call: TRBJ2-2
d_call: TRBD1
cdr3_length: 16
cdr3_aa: CASSPSGQVNTGELFF
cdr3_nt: TGTGCCAGCAGTCCCTCGGGACAGGTTAACACCGGGGAGCTGTTTTTT

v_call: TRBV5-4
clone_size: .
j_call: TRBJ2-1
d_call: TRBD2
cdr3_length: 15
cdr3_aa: CASSLASGTYNEQFF
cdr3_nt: TGTGCCAGCAGCTTGGCTAGCGGGACTTACAATGAGCAGTTCTTC

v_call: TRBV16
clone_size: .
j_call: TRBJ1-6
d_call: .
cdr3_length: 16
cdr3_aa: CASSQSGDRGNSPLHF
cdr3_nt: TGTGCCAGCAGCCAATCCGGGGACCGGGGGAATTCACCCCTCCACTTT

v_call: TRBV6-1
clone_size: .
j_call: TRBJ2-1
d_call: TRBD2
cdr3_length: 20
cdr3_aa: CASSEEGLLLTSAKKNEQFF
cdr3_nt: TGTGCCAGCAGTGAAGAGGGCCTTTTGTTAACTAGCGCCAAAAAGAATGAGCAGTTCTTC

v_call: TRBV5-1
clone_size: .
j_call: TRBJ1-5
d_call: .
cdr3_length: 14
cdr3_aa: CASRETGFGGPQHF
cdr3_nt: TGCGCCAGCAGAGAGACAGGTTTTGGGGGGCCCCAGCATTTT

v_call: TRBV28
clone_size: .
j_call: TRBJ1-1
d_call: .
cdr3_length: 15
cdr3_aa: CASSLWTDGKTEAFF
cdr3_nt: TGTGCCAGCAGTTTATGGACAGATGGGAAAACTGAAGCTTTCTTT